Listed below are T cell receptor beta chains from one sample, sequenced in a study of control samples from healthy donors and cancer patients. Profiling relied on immunoSEQ multiplex PCR, and the TCRdb table lists in-frame clones only, not all of them. This sample has about 140,000 clones; around 94% occur once, and the top ten carry about an eighth. Input material: blood. Receptors originate from a man aged 40-55 years in good health. Each CDR3 is given with its conserved first and last residue. D genes are given only for firm matches. Only some rows state a clone size, as once, few, many or a class for expanded clones.

cdr3_aa cdr3_nt j_call clone_size v_call d_call
CASRRGLSDTQYF TGTGCCAGCAGGCGGGGGCTTTCAGATACGCAGTATTTT TRBJ2-3 NA TRBV6-5 NA
CSPPKVNSGYEQYF TGCAGCCCCCCAAAGGTGAACTCGGGCTACGAGCAGTACTTC TRBJ2-7 NA TRBV29-1 NA
CASSQRVGGEKLFF TGTGCCAGCAGCCAACGGGTTGGCGGTGAAAAACTGTTTTTT TRBJ1-4 NA TRBV14 NA
CSVGDRANEKLFF TGCAGCGTTGGTGACAGGGCTAATGAAAAACTGTTTTTT TRBJ1-4 once TRBV29-1 TRBD1
CASSDQGQGARGNEAFF TGTGCCAGCAGTGACCAGGGACAGGGGGCAAGAGGGAATGAAGCTTTCTTT TRBJ1-1 NA TRBV27 TRBD1
CARSKGSYSNQPQHF TGTGCCAGAAGTAAGGGCAGCTATAGCAATCAGCCCCAGCATTTT TRBJ1-5 NA TRBV5-3 NA
CASVSTGALEKLFF TGTGCCAGCGTGTCGACAGGGGCGCTCGAAAAACTGTTTTTT TRBJ1-4 NA TRBV2 TRBD1
CASSPRGAPLEPQHF TGCGCCAGCAGCCCTCGTGGTGCTCCATTGGAGCCCCAGCATTTT TRBJ1-5 NA TRBV5-1 NA
CASSEVGVVEFF TGTGCCAGCAGTGAGGTGGGAGTAGTAGAGTTCTTC TRBJ2-1 NA TRBV6-1 NA
CASSLEQINTEAFF TGCGCCAGCAGCTTGGAGCAAATCAACACTGAAGCTTTCTTT TRBJ1-1 NA TRBV5-1 NA